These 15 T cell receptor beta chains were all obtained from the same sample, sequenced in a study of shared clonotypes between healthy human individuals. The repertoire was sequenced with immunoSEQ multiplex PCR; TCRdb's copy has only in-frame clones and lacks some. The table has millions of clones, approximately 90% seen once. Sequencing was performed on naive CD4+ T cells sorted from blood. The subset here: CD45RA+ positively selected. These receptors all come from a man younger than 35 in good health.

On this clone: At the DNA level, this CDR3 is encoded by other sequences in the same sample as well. The chain's CDR3 is CAWSVGQVNSPLHF. Here the CDR3 DNA reads TGTGCCTGGAGTGTAGGCCAGGTGAATTCACCCCTCCACTTT. The chain has TRBV30 and TRBJ1-6, with D unclear. V shed 0 bases and J shed 7 bases, with 10 bases lying between them. This CDR3 region has 14 residues. The germline gives CDR1 GTSNPN, CDR2 SVGIG (reference sequence).

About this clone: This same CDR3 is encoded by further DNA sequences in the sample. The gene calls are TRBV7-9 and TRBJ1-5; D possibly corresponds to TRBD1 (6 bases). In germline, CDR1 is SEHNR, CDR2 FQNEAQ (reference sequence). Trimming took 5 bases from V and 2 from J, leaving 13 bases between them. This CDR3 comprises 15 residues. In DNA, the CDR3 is TGTGCCAGCAGCCCACAGGGTGGAGGCAATCAGCCCCAGCATTTT. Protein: CASSPQGGGNQPQHF.

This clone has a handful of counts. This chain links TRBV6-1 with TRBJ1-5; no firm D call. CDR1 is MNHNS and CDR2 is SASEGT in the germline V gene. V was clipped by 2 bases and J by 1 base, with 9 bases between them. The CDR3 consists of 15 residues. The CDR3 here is CASSEWLESNQPQHF. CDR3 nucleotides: TGTGCCAGCAGTGAATGGTTGGAGAGCAATCAGCCCCAGCATTTT.

The DNA of the CDR3 is TGTGCCAGCAGTTTAGACGGGCAGTATGGCTACACCTTC. It yields the protein CASSLDGQYGYTF. V usage is TRBV28 and J usage is TRBJ1-2; no reliable D call. Germline loops: CDR1 MDHEN, CDR2 SYDVKM. The CDR3 totals 13 residues. Trimming stripped 2 bases from V and 5 bases from J, with 9 bases between.

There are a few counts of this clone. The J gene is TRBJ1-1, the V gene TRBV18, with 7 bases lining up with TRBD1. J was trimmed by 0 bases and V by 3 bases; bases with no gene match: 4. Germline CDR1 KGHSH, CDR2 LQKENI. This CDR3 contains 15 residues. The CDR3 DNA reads TGTGCCAGCTCACCGGAGACAGGGTTGAACACTGAAGCTTTCTTT. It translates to CASSPETGLNTEAFF.

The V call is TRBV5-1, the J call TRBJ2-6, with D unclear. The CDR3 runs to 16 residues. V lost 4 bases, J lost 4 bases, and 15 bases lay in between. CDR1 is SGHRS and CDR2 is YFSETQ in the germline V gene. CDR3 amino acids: CASSPLSGLGANVLTF. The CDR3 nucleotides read TGCGCCAGCAGCCCCCTTTCGGGCCTCGGGGCCAACGTCCTGACTTTC. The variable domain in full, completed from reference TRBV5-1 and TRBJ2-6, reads KAGVTQTPRYLIKTRGQQVTLSCSPISGHRSVSWYQQTPGQGLQFLFEYFSETQRNKGNFPGRFSGRQFSNSRSEMNVSTLELGDSALYLCASSPLSGLGANVLTFGAGSRLTVL.

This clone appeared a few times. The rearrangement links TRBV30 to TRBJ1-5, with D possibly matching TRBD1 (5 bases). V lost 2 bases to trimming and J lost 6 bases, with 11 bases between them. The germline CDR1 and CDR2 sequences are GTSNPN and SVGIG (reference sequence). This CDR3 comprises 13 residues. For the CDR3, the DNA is TGTGCCTGGAGTTCCAGGGTGGGTCAGCCCCAGCATTTT. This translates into CAWSSRVGQPQHF.

The CDR3 coding sequence is TGTGCCAGCTCACGAGGGACCTCTGGAAACACCATATATTTT. It yields the protein CASSRGTSGNTIYF. The chain has TRBV6-1 and TRBJ1-3, with D possibly TRBD1 on 5 matching bases. V lost 8 bases to trimming and J lost 0 bases, with 11 bases between them. Germline-derived CDR1 and CDR2 are MNHNS and SASEGT. This CDR3 has 14 amino acids.

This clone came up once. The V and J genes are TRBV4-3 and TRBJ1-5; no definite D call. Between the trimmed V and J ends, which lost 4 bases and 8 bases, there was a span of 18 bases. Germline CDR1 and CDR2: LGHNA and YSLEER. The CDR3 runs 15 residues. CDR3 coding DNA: TGCGCCAGCAGCCGAAGTTTGTGGAACGGTGAGCCCCAGCATTTT. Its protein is CASSRSLWNGEPQHF.

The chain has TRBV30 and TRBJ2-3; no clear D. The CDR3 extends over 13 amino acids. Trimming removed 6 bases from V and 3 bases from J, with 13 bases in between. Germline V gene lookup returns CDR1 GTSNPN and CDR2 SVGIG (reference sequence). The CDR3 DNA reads TGTGCCTGTGGATTTCGCCTAACAGATACGCAGTATTTT. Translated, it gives CACGFRLTDTQYF.

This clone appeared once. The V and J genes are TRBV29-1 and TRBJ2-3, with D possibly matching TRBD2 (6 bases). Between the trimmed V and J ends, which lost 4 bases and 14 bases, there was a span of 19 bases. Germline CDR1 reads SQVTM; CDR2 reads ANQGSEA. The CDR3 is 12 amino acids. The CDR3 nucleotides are TGCAGCGTTGCCGTCGGAGGGGACCCGGCGTATTTT. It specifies CSVAVGGDPAYF.

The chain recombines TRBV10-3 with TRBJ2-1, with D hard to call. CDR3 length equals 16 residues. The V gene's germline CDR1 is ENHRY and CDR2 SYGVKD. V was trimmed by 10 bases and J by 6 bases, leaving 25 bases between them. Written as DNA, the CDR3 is TGTGCCACTATGACCTCCGGGCTTCTCTTTGGCAATGAGCAGTTCTTC. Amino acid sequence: CATMTSGLLFGNEQFF.

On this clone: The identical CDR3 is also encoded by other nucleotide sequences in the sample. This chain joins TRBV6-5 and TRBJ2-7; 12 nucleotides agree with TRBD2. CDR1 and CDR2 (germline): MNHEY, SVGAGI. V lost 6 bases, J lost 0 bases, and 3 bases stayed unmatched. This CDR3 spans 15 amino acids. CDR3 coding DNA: TGTGCCAGCAGCCTAGCGGGAGGGAGCTCCTACGAGCAGTACTTC. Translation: CASSLAGGSSYEQYF.

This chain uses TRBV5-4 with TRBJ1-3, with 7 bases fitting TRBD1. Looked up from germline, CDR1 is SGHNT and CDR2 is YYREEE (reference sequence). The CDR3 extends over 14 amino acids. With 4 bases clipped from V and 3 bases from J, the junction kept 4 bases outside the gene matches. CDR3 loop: CASSPGQYGNTIYF. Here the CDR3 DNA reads TGTGCCAGCAGCCCGGGACAGTATGGAAACACCATATATTTT.

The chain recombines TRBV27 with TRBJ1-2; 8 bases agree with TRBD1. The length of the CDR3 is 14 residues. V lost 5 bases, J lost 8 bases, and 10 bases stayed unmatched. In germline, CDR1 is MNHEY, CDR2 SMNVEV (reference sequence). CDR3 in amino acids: CASSTGTGGNGYTF. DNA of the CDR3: TGTGCCAGCAGTACTGGGACAGGCGGCAACGGCTACACCTTC.